This T cell receptor beta chain was profiled in a study of T cell repertoires in cytomegalovirus infection. The CDR3 totals 15 residues. Germline V CDR1 and CDR2: SGHVS, FNYEAQ. The J segment lost 3 bases and the V segment lost 5 bases, leaving 7 bases of the junction unmatched. One entry per CDR3 protein, called by TCRdb with MiXCR from the reads. Counted here are more than 150,000 distinct CDR3 sequences, 17% occurring once; the ten biggest clones make up about 17%. The gene calls are TRBV7-6 and TRBJ2-1; 7 bases fit TRBD1. The sample was CD8+ T cells from PBMCs. The source of this sequence is a human donor in good health (CMV status not recorded). Some clones in this sample may be carry-over from other donors' samples. The CDR3 DNA is TGTGCCAGCAGCCTTGGGGACAGTTTCTACAATGAGCAGTTCTTC. Residues: CASSLGDSFYNEQFF.